A single TCR beta chain is shown here with its context. Its antigen is not identified. Primers: 60 Vbeta forward and 13 Jbeta reverse. Method: immunoSEQ multiplex PCR; TCRdb's copy keeps in-frame clones and lacks some. This sample has some 200,000 clones, with roughly a tenth found just once. From germline, CDR1 is SGHRS and CDR2 YFSETQ. The CDR3 is 14 amino acids. The ends lost 2 bases at V and 7 bases at J; junction bases unmatched: 8. This sample was taken from a study of cytomegalovirus exposure and HLA in healthy donors. Study conclusions and caveats: A later analysis showed TCR association rates differing by HLA locus, peaking at DRB1 and lowest at HLA-C.

The sequenced sample consisted of PBMCs. This TCR was recovered from a woman in her twenties or thirties in good health and CMV-seropositive. This rearrangement joins TRBV5-1 to TRBJ1-2; the match to TRBD1 covers 7 bases. CDR3 coding DNA: TGCGCCAGCAGCTTACTTGTGTCAGGGGGTGGCTACACCTTC. Its protein product is CASSLLVSGGGYTF.